Listed below are T cell receptor beta chains from one sample, sequenced in a study of T cells in Graves' hyperthyroidism and ophthalmopathy. TCRdb used MiXCR to reprocess the multiplex PCR reads, holding one entry per CDR3 protein. Seen here are about 570,000 distinct CDR3 sequences, around 15% observed once, and the top ten hold approximately 13%. Material: blood. The receptors come from a woman aged 40 to 50 with Graves' hyperthyroidism. CDR3s include the opening cysteine and the closing phenylalanine or tryptophan. Fields, in order: D gene, clone size, J gene, V gene, CDR3 protein, CDR3 DNA. A D gene is named only where the DNA matches it firmly. Rows may omit the clone size; those that give it use once, few, many or a size class.

>NA|many|TRBJ2-3|TRBV5-1
CASSLAASAADTQYF
TGCGCCAGCAGCTTGGCGGCTAGCGCCGCAGATACGCAGTATTTT
>NA|many|TRBJ2-2|TRBV15
CATSRVSGELFF
TGTGCCACCAGCAGAGTTAGTGGGGAGCTGTTTTTT
>NA|many|TRBJ2-7|TRBV20-1
CSANHMGVPYEQYF
TGCAGTGCTAACCACATGGGGGTACCCTACGAGCAGTACTTC
>NA|many|TRBJ1-2|TRBV7-2
CASSLAGANYGYTF
TGTGCCAGCAGCTTGGCAGGAGCTAACTATGGCTACACCTTC
>NA|many|TRBJ2-1|TRBV27
CASSLLGSTYNEQFF
TGTGCCAGCAGTTTACTAGGAAGCACCTACAATGAGCAGTTCTTC
>TRBD1|few|TRBJ2-7|TRBV28
CASSPTGGEPGEQYF
TGTGCCAGCAGTCCGACAGGGGGCGAACCCGGCGAGCAGTACTTC
>TRBD2|few|TRBJ2-7|TRBV29-1
CSVSPGLGFGGYEQYF
TGCAGCGTCTCACCGGGACTAGGTTTCGGTGGCTACGAGCAGTACTTC
>NA|few|TRBJ2-3|TRBV7-3
CASSLVSGTTIDTQYF
TGTGCCAGCAGCTTAGTCTCCGGGACAACGATAGATACGCAGTATTTT
>NA|many|TRBJ2-6|TRBV29-1
CSVEAGSGANVLTF
TGCAGCGTCGAGGCGGGGTCTGGGGCCAACGTCCTGACTTTC
>NA|NA|TRBJ2-7|TRBV20-1
CSAADTFYEQYF
TGCAGTGCCGCGGACACGTTCTACGAGCAGTACTTC
>TRBD2|NA|TRBJ2-1|TRBV19
CASQPSGSLGEQFF
TGTGCCAGTCAACCTAGCGGGAGTCTTGGTGAGCAGTTCTTC
>NA|many|TRBJ2-3|TRBV3-1
CASSQQKLDTQYF
TGTGCCAGCAGCCAACAAAAGCTCGATACGCAGTATTTT
>NA|few|TRBJ1-4|TRBV6-1
CASRNWDAGPNEKLFF
TGTGCCAGCAGGAATTGGGACGCCGGTCCTAATGAAAAACTGTTTTTT
>NA|NA|TRBJ1-2|TRBV4-1
CASSHRTENYGYTF
TGTGCCAGCAGCCATCGGACCGAGAACTATGGCTACACCTTC
>NA|many|TRBJ2-5|TRBV12-3/TRBV12-4
CASSLVRENQETQYF
TGTGCCAGCAGTTTAGTCAGGGAGAACCAAGAGACCCAGTACTTC
>NA|NA|TRBJ2-7|TRBV6-2/TRBV6-3
CASSYRRAWGEQYF
TGTGCCAGCAGTTACCGGCGGGCTTGGGGGGAGCAGTACTTC
>NA|many|TRBJ1-1|TRBV3-1
CASSHRGTEAFF
TGTGCCAGCAGCCACCGGGGTACTGAAGCTTTCTTT
>TRBD1|NA|TRBJ2-7|TRBV9
CASSVAIWDSTQEQYF
TGTGCCAGCAGCGTAGCTATTTGGGACAGTACCCAGGAGCAGTACTTC
>NA|few|TRBJ2-1|TRBV9
CASSVAVWKEDNEQFF
TGTGCCAGCAGCGTAGCTGTTTGGAAGGAGGACAATGAGCAGTTCTTC
>NA|many|TRBJ1-3|TRBV28
CASSLRVRGISGNTIYF
TGTGCCAGCAGTTTACGGGTGAGGGGAATCTCTGGAAACACCATATATTTT
>TRBD1|few|TRBJ1-4|TRBV5-1
CASSSGTVEKLFF
TGCGCCAGCAGCTCCGGGACAGTTGAAAAACTGTTTTTT
>TRBD1|many|TRBJ1-1|TRBV5-1
CASSTGTVMNTEAFF
TGCGCCAGCAGCACCGGGACAGTCATGAACACTGAAGCTTTCTTT
>TRBD1|NA|TRBJ1-2|TRBV20-1
CSARVGQGSTGYTF
TGCAGTGCTCGAGTAGGACAGGGGTCTACGGGCTACACCTTC
>TRBD2|NA|TRBJ2-1|TRBV18
CANSPKGLAGDHEQFF
TGTGCCAACTCACCTAAGGGACTAGCGGGAGATCATGAGCAGTTCTTC
>TRBD2|many|TRBJ2-2|TRBV30
CAWMASGIGWAGELFF
TGTGCCTGGATGGCTAGCGGGATAGGGTGGGCCGGGGAGCTGTTTTTT
>NA|many|TRBJ1-1|TRBV12-3/TRBV12-4
CASSFDSGSPVNTEAFF
TGTGCCAGCAGTTTCGACTCGGGCTCCCCTGTGAACACTGAAGCTTTCTTT
>NA|many|TRBJ2-3|TRBV12-3/TRBV12-4
CASSNLFGGAEDTQYF
TGTGCCAGCAGCAATTTGTTTGGCGGAGCGGAGGATACGCAGTATTTT
>TRBD1|many|TRBJ1-3|TRBV28
CASSSIVQGVEGNTIYF
TGTGCCAGCAGCTCTATCGTACAGGGGGTGGAGGGAAACACCATATATTTT
>TRBD2|few|TRBJ2-3|TRBV5-4
CASSLPGLVGSTDTQYF
TGTGCCAGCAGCTTGCCGGGACTAGTAGGGAGCACAGATACGCAGTATTTT
>NA|many|TRBJ1-1|TRBV20-1
CSAERQLNTEAFF
TGCAGTGCTGAGAGGCAGTTGAACACTGAAGCTTTCTTT
>TRBD1|many|TRBJ2-7|TRBV27
CASSLFLGQGIGEQYF
TGTGCCAGCAGTTTATTCCTAGGACAGGGAATCGGGGAGCAGTACTTC